A selection of T cell receptor beta chains follows, all from one sample in a study of beta chain features in type 1 diabetes. Only in-frame clones appear in the TCRdb table, and some are missing; sequencing was by immunoSEQ multiplex PCR. The table shows 400,000 to 600,000 clones, with about 29% occurring only once. What was sequenced was naive CD4+ T cells from blood. Source of these receptors: a man younger than 35 in good health. The CDR3 runs from the conserved cysteine through the conserved F or W. A D gene is named only where the DNA matches it firmly. Clone size is shown for a subset of rows, as once, few, many or a class of expanded clone.

D gene	clone size	CDR3 length	V gene	J gene	CDR3 DNA	CDR3 protein
TRBD1	.	12	TRBV6-1	TRBJ2-7	TGTGCCAGCAGTGACACAGGGGAAAAGCAGTACTTC	CASSDTGEKQYF
.	.	16	TRBV10-3	TRBJ2-5	TGTGCCATCAGTGACCGCAACAGGGGAGGACAAGAGACCCAGTACTTC	CAISDRNRGGQETQYF
.	.	16	TRBV7-9	TRBJ1-1	TGTGCCAGCAGCCCCCGAGGGCTGCGACGGAACACTGAAGCTTTCTTT	CASSPRGLRRNTEAFF
.	.	13	TRBV7-2	TRBJ2-2	TGTGCCAGCAGACCTACGGGGACCGGGGAGCTGTTTTTT	CASRPTGTGELFF
.	.	14	TRBV7-8	TRBJ2-2	TGTGCCAGCAGCTCTCAGGGCTATGCCGGGGAGCTGTTTTTT	CASSSQGYAGELFF
.	few	12	TRBV2	TRBJ2-5	TGTGCCAGCAAAGGGGTGGGAGAGACCCAGTACTTC	CASKGVGETQYF
TRBD2	once	15	TRBV28	TRBJ2-7	TGTGCCAGCAGTCCATGGACTAGCGGGAGTTCCGAGCAGTACTTC	CASSPWTSGSSEQYF
.	.	17	TRBV11-2	TRBJ2-1	TGTGCCAGCAGCCCTTTGGGGGGGCGGACCTCCTACAATGAGCAGTTCTTC	CASSPLGGRTSYNEQFF
.	few	15	TRBV30	TRBJ1-1	TGTGCCTGGAGTCAAGTTAGGGCGTCGGGCACTGAAGCTTTCTTT	CAWSQVRASGTEAFF
.	.	14	TRBV30	TRBJ2-2	TGTGCCTGGAGTGTACTAGCAGGCACCGGGGAGCTGTTTTTT	CAWSVLAGTGELFF
.	few	12	TRBV30	TRBJ2-7	TGTGCCTGGTCCGGGCGGTCCTACGAGCAGTACTTC	CAWSGRSYEQYF
.	.	14	TRBV29-1	TRBJ2-3	TGCAGCGTTGATGGAGACTGGAGCACAGATACGCAGTATTTT	CSVDGDWSTDTQYF
.	.	18	TRBV7-9	TRBJ2-5	TGTGCCAGCAGCTTGAATGGGGGAGAAATACAGGGTCAAGAGACCCAGTACTTC	CASSLNGGEIQGQETQYF
.	.	13	TRBV30	TRBJ1-2	TGTGCCTGGAGTGTACAAGTAAACTATGGCTACACCTTC	CAWSVQVNYGYTF
TRBD2	.	15	TRBV5-1	TRBJ2-1	TGCGCCAGCAGCTTACTAGCGGGAGGGCGGTCTGAGCAGTTCTTC	CASSLLAGGRSEQFF
.	.	15	TRBV13	TRBJ2-3	TGTGCCAGCAGCTTAAGGGTAGCGGGCACAGATACGCAGTATTTT	CASSLRVAGTDTQYF
.	.	14	TRBV7-2	TRBJ2-3	TGTGCCAGCAGCCACCCGGCGGGCACAGATACGCAGTATTTT	CASSHPAGTDTQYF
.	.	15	TRBV5-1	TRBJ2-7	TGCGCCAGCAGCTTCGGGGACATCTTGTCCTACGAGCAGTACTTC	CASSFGDILSYEQYF
.	.	16	TRBV6-6	TRBJ2-6	TGTGCCAGCAGTTGGGACGGAAGCTCTGGGGCCAACGTCCTGACTTTC	CASSWDGSSGANVLTF
.	.	13	TRBV30	TRBJ2-7	TGTGCCTGGAGCCAAGGGGGCTCCTACGAGCAGTACTTC	CAWSQGGSYEQYF
.	.	13	TRBV18	TRBJ2-7	TGTGCCAGCTCACCAGGCAGGGTCTACGAGCAGTACTTC	CASSPGRVYEQYF
TRBD2	.	16	TRBV30	TRBJ2-1	TGTGCCTGGAGTGTAATCGCTAGCGGGGGGGCCAATGAGCAGTTCTTC	CAWSVIASGGANEQFF
.	.	14	TRBV30	TRBJ1-2	TGTGCCTGGAGTGTATGGCAACCCCCGTGGGGCTACACCTTC	CAWSVWQPPWGYTF
.	few	13	TRBV5-4	TRBJ2-4	TGTGCCAGCAGCGGCGGGGCCAAAAACATTCAGTACTTC	CASSGGAKNIQYF
TRBD2	.	15	TRBV11-2	TRBJ2-1	TGTGCCAGCAGCTCCCTAGCGGGGGGTTACAATGAGCAGTTCTTC	CASSSLAGGYNEQFF
TRBD2	few	15	TRBV9	TRBJ2-1	TGTGCCAGCAGCGTAGAGCGGGGCAAGCTCAATGAGCAGTTCTTC	CASSVERGKLNEQFF
.	.	12	TRBV7-9	TRBJ2-3	TGTGCCAGCAGCCGCAGCACAGATACGCAGTATTTT	CASSRSTDTQYF
.	.	14	TRBV7-2	TRBJ2-3	TGTGCCAGCAGCTTAGCGGTGGGCACAGATACGCAGTATTTT	CASSLAVGTDTQYF
.	.	15	TRBV11-1	TRBJ2-1	TGTGCCAGCAGCTTAGAACCCTCAGGGTACAATGAGCAGTTCTTC	CASSLEPSGYNEQFF
TRBD2	.	14	TRBV9	TRBJ2-5	TGTGCCAGCAGCGTAGAAGGCGGGAGAAAGACCCAGTACTTC	CASSVEGGRKTQYF
.	.	16	TRBV4-1	TRBJ2-3	TGCGCCAGCAGCCAAGATCGGGCCCCCTTTGGAGATACGCAGTATTTT	CASSQDRAPFGDTQYF
.	few	12	TRBV29-1	TRBJ2-5	TGCAGCGTGGCCCGAGCTCAAGAGACCCAGTACTTC	CSVARAQETQYF
TRBD1	.	15	TRBV6-5	TRBJ2-5	TGTGCCAGCAGTTACTCTGGACAGGGGGCGGAGACCCAGTACTTC	CASSYSGQGAETQYF
TRBD2	few	15	TRBV28	TRBJ2-3	TGTGCCAGCAGAGATAGCGGGAGTCCCCCAGATACGCAGTATTTT	CASRDSGSPPDTQYF
.	few	16	TRBV15	TRBJ2-7	TGTGCCACCAGCAGAATTGGGGGATTCCGCGACTACGAGCAGTACTTC	CATSRIGGFRDYEQYF
.	.	16	TRBV5-1	TRBJ2-1	TGCGCCAGCAGCTTGGAGGGGCTGTCCTCCTACAATGAGCAGTTCTTC	CASSLEGLSSYNEQFF
.	.	13	TRBV9	TRBJ2-3	TGTGCCAGCAGCGGGGCTAGTCCAGATACGCAGTATTTT	CASSGASPDTQYF
TRBD2	few	16	TRBV29-1	TRBJ2-1	TGCAGCGTTGAGAGGGGAGGGACCTTACTTGGTAGGGAGCAGTTCTTC	CSVERGGTLLGREQFF
.	few	14	TRBV9	TRBJ2-3	TGTGCCAGCAGCGTATTCGGGAAGGGGGATACGCAGTATTTT	CASSVFGKGDTQYF
.	few	15	TRBV9	TRBJ2-2	TGTGCCAGCAGCGTAGACGAGGGTTCCACCGGGGAGCTGTTTTTT	CASSVDEGSTGELFF
.	.	14	TRBV5-1	TRBJ1-1	TGCGCCAGCAGCTCGGGACTGATCAACACTGAAGCTTTCTTT	CASSSGLINTEAFF
.	.	15	TRBV30	TRBJ2-3	TGTGCCTGGAGCCCCCCGAGGAGTAGCACAGATACGCAGTATTTT	CAWSPPRSSTDTQYF
TRBD1	.	13	TRBV19	TRBJ2-7	TGTGCCAGTAGTCTACAGGGGGCCAACGAGCAGTACTTC	CASSLQGANEQYF
.	.	11	TRBV25-1	TRBJ2-3	TGTGCCAGCAGTTCCGCAGATACGCAGTATTTT	CASSSADTQYF
TRBD2	.	15	TRBV5-1	TRBJ2-3	TGCGCCAGCAGCTTTACTAGCGGACTCACAGATACGCAGTATTTT	CASSFTSGLTDTQYF
.	.	14	TRBV30	TRBJ1-4	TGTGCCTGGAGTCGGGCAGGGTTAAATGAAAAACTGTTTTTT	CAWSRAGLNEKLFF
TRBD1	.	15	TRBV7-2	TRBJ1-1	TGTGCCAGCAGCTTAGCCGGGACAGATATCACTGAAGCTTTCTTT	CASSLAGTDITEAFF